A single sample gave rise to the 14 T cell receptor beta chains below, sequenced in a study of T cell responses to AZD1222 COVID-19 vaccine. The assay was immunoSEQ multiplex PCR, and TCRdb's table has in-frame clones only and misses some. The table has 90,000 to 110,000 clones, 89% seen once. The sequencing used peripheral blood, collected 28 days after the second AZD1222 dose. These receptors all come from an adult who received the AZD1222 COVID-19 vaccine.

The rearrangement joins TRBV9 to TRBJ1-2; D is perhaps TRBD1 (6 bases). V was clipped by 4 bases and J by 4 bases, with 14 bases between them. This CDR3 has 14 residues. Looked up from germline, CDR1 is SGDLS and CDR2 is YYNGEE. In DNA form, the CDR3 reads TGTGCCAGCAGCTTCGGGACAAAATCCTATGGCTACACCTTC. Protein sequence: CASSFGTKSYGYTF. Combining the CDR3 with reference TRBV9 and TRBJ1-2 gives the whole variable domain DSGVTQTPKHLITATGQRVTLRCSPRSGDLSVYWYQQSLDQGLQFLIQYYNGEERAKGNILERFSAQQFPDLHSELNLSSLELGDSALYFCASSFGTKSYGYTFGSGTRLTVV.

This chain links TRBV7-6 with TRBJ1-3; possibly TRBD1 for D (5 bases). The germline gives CDR1 SGHVS, CDR2 FNYEAQ. Trimming took 0 bases from V and 0 from J, leaving 9 bases between them. The CDR3 runs to 16 residues. The DNA of the CDR3 is TGTGCCAGCAGCTTAGCGAGGGGTACCTCTGGAAACACCATATATTTT. This translates into CASSLARGTSGNTIYF.

The J gene is TRBJ1-1, the V gene TRBV18; D unresolved. Germline loops: CDR1 KGHSH, CDR2 LQKENI. This CDR3 contains 12 residues. V gave up 5 bases and J gave up 1 base, with 5 bases separating them. CDR3 in DNA: TGTGCCAGCTCATCGGGGAACACTGAAGCTTTCTTT. It is translated as CASSSGNTEAFF. Using reference TRBV18 and TRBJ1-1 for the parts outside the CDR3, the full variable domain is NAGVMQNPRHLVRRRGQEARLRCSPMKGHSHVYWYRQLPEEGLKFMVYLQKENIIDESGMPKERFSAEFPKEGPSILRIQQVVRGDSAAYFCASSSGNTEAFFGQGTRLTVV.

The CDR3 sequence is CASIPAENNEKLFF. CDR3 DNA: TGTGCCAGCATCCCGGCGGAGAATAATGAAAAACTGTTTTTT. The rearrangement uses TRBV21-1 and TRBJ1-4. TRBV21-1 is deemed a pseudogene. The CDR3 runs 14 residues.

The gene calls are TRBV4-2 and TRBJ2-1, with 11 bases lining up with TRBD2. Germline assignment: CDR1 LGHNA and CDR2 YNFKEQ. The junction had 4 bases not matched to a gene; V was cut back by 4 bases and J by 5 bases. This CDR3 spans 15 amino acids. The CDR3 region has the DNA TGTGCCAGCAGCCTTAGCGGGAGGGCCGACAATGAGCAGTTCTTC. It specifies CASSLSGRADNEQFF.

This clone was recorded only once. The chain is built from TRBV12-3 or TRBV12-4 and TRBJ2-1; D is undetermined. V was shortened by 5 bases and J by 7 bases, with 9 bases between the two germline ends. This CDR3 is 12 amino acids long. This CDR3 is CASSPLSNEQFF. The DNA of the CDR3 is TGTGCCAGCAGTCCCTTGTCGAATGAGCAGTTCTTC.

The CDR3, as DNA: TGTGCCAGCAGCTCATTAATGGGACGTCGGGACTCACCCCTCCACTTT. Translation gives CASSSLMGRRDSPLHF. The chain combines TRBV11-2 with TRBJ1-6, with D tentatively TRBD1 (5 bases). The CDR3 length is 16 residues. The V and J ends lost 4 bases and 10 bases respectively, with 20 bases between them. The germline CDR1 and CDR2 sequences are SGHAT and FQNNGV.

This sequence joins TRBV11-2 and TRBJ1-2, with 11 bases matching TRBD1. CDR3 length: 14 residues. V was pared by 4 bases and J by 6 bases, with 4 bases of the junction left unmatched. Germline CDR1 is SGHAT and CDR2 is FQNNGV. This CDR3 reads CASSSWTGGNGYTF. For the CDR3, the DNA is TGTGCCAGCAGCTCATGGACAGGGGGCAATGGCTACACCTTC.

The V and J genes are TRBV28 and TRBJ1-1; TRBD1 agrees at 9 bases. CDR1 MDHEN and CDR2 SYDVKM come from the germline V gene. The CDR3 is 14 amino acids. With V trimmed by 4 bases and J by 12 bases, 12 bases remained unmatched. In nucleotides, the CDR3 is TGTGCCAGCAGTTCGAAATCCGGGACAGGGATTACTTTCTTT. The encoded protein is CASSSKSGTGITFF.

This clone was seen just once. The CDR3 nucleotides read TGTGCCAGCAGCCCTAGTGCGGGAGGGCCCTCCTACGAGCAGTACTTC. Its translation: CASSPSAGGPSYEQYF. The chain recombines TRBV13 with TRBJ2-7; TRBD2 aligns across 9 bases. CDR1 PRHDT and CDR2 FYEKMQ come from the germline V gene (reference sequence). Trimming at V came to 5 bases and at J to 0 bases, leaving 8 bases not matched to a gene. CDR3 length equals 16 residues.

This clone was recorded a few times. The rearrangement uses TRBV28 and TRBJ1-5; D gene ambiguous. The V and J ends lost 5 bases and 6 bases respectively, with 8 bases between them. CDR3 size: 12 residues. The germline V gene encodes CDR1 MDHEN and CDR2 SYDVKM. The CDR3 sequence is CASSTQTQPQHF. CDR3 in DNA: TGTGCCAGCAGTACCCAGACTCAGCCCCAGCATTTT.

In its sample, this clone was seen once. V is TRBV5-4 and J is TRBJ2-7; no firm D call. This CDR3 has 15 amino acids. Trimming left V 7 bases short and J 0 bases short, with 17 bases between. CDR1 SGHNT and CDR2 YYREEE come from the germline V gene (reference sequence). The CDR3 DNA sequence: TGTGCCAGCTCCCCGGGCCCCTCCCCCTCCTACGAGCAGTACTTC. This encodes CASSPGPSPSYEQYF.

V and J are TRBV10-1 and TRBJ1-1; D remains unclear. CDR1 is WNHNN and CDR2 is SYGVQD in the germline V gene (reference sequence). Trimming took off 6 bases at V and 4 bases at J, with 15 bases between the two ends. This CDR3 comprises 14 residues. CDR3 nucleotides: TGCGCCAGCAGGTACAGCGGGTGCGGCACTGAAGCTTTCTTT. Amino acid sequence: CASRYSGCGTEAFF.

The V gene is TRBV12-3 or TRBV12-4, the J gene TRBJ1-1; D unclear. V gave up 5 bases and J gave up 10 bases, with 17 bases separating them. The CDR3 consists of 13 residues. The DNA for the CDR3 is TGTGCCAGCAGTCTATTGGGCGGGCAAGGAGCTTTCTTT. Protein product: CASSLLGGQGAFF.